The present T cell receptor beta chain was sequenced within a study of CD8 T cells in Susac syndrome. Random hexamers primed reverse transcription of about 0.45 to 1 ug RNA. TCRdb used MiXCR to reprocess the immunoSEQ multiplex PCR reads, holding one entry per CDR3 protein. The sample consists of about 150,000 distinct CDR3 sequences, just under 95% of them appearing once. Negative isolation was used for CD8+ and CD4+ T cells and FACS enrichment for TEMRA cells. Per the germline V gene, CDR1 is GTSNPN and CDR2 is SVGIG (reference sequence). Trimming stripped 2 bases from V and 8 bases from J, with 9 bases between. The CDR3 consists of 11 residues.

The sequence came from a human donor with multiple sclerosis. Specimen: CD8+ T cells from PBMCs. The rearrangement links TRBV30 to TRBJ1-2; D not resolved. CDR3 amino acids: CAWSPQLGYTF. The CDR3 DNA reads TGTGCCTGGAGTCCGCAACTGGGCTACACCTTC.